The T cell receptor beta chain described here comes from a study of blood T cell repertoires in COVID-19. The age range of participants was about 18 to 95 years, with residence in under 30 US areas. In assigning cohorts, the study relied on participant-reported clinical history. This CDR3 has 17 residues. Trimming at V came to 2 bases and at J to 3 bases, leaving 7 bases not matched to a gene. Germline CDR1 is LGHNA and CDR2 is YSLEER. As processed by the authors: Nucleated cell counts were estimated from reference gene primer amplification. The method was immunoSEQ multiplex PCR; TCRdb's version includes in-frame clones alone and lacks a portion of them. The V and J calls and clone size come from that table; D and trimming were worked out from the DNA. The top ten clones hold around 2% of a sample with 250,000 to 400,000 clones, roughly 85% of them seen once.

Sequencing input: PBMCs or T cells enriched from blood (not recorded which). This clonotype was obtained from a woman aged 25-40 years who had been exposed to COVID-19. The chain couples TRBV4-3 to TRBJ2-6; 7 bases match TRBD1. The CDR3 protein is CASSQLTGSGGANVLTF. CDR3 nucleotide sequence: TGCGCCAGCAGCCAATTGACAGGGTCTGGTGGGGCCAACGTCCTGACTTTC.